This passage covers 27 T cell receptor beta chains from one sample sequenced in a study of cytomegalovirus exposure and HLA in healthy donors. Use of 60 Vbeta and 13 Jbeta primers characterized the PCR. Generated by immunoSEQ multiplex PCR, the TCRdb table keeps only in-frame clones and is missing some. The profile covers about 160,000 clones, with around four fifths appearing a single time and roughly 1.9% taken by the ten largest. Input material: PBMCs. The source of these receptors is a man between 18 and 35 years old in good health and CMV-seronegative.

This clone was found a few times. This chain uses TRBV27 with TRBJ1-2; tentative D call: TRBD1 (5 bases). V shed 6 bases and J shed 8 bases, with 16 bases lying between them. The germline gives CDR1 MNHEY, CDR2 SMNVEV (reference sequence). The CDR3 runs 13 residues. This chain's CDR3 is CASRQIQAVGYTF. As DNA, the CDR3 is TGTGCCAGCAGACAAATACAGGCTGTCGGCTACACCTTC.

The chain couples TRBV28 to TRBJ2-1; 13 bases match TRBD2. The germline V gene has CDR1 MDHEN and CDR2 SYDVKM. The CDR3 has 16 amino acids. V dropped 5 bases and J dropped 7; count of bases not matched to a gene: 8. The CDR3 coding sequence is TGTGCCAGCAGTCCCATGACTAGCGGGGGGCAGAATGAGCAGTTCTTC. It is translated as CASSPMTSGGQNEQFF.

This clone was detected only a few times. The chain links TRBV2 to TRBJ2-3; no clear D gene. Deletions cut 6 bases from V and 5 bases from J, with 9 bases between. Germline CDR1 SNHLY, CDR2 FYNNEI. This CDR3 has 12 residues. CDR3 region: CASRMEQDTQYF. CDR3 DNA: TGTGCCAGCAGGATGGAGCAAGATACGCAGTATTTT.

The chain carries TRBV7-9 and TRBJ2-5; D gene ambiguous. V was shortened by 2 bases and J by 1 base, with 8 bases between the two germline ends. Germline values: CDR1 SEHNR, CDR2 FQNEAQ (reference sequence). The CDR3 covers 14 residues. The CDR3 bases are TGTGCCAGCAGCTTATTATCTTCCCAAGAGACCCAGTACTTC. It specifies CASSLLSSQETQYF.

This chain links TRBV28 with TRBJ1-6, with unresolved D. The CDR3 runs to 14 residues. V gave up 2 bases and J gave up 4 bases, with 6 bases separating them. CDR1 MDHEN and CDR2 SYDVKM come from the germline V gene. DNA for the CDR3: TGTGCCAGCAGTTTAGAACAGTATAATTCACCCCTCCACTTT. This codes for CASSLEQYNSPLHF.

CDR3 bases: TGCGCCAGCAGCCCGCTGCCAGGGGTAAATGAGCAGTTCTTC. Encoded protein: CASSPLPGVNEQFF. V usage is TRBV5-1 and J usage is TRBJ2-1; D perhaps matches TRBD1 (6 bases). The CDR3 runs to 14 residues. Deletions cut 4 bases from V and 7 bases from J, with 15 bases between. Germline V lookup: CDR1 SGHRS, CDR2 YFSETQ.

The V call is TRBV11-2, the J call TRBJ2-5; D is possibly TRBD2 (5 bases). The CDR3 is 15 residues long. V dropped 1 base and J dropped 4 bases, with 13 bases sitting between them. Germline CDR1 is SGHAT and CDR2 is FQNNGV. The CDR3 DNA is TGTGCCAGCAGCTTAGTGGGTCTAGCAGGAGAGACCCAGTACTTC. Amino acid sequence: CASSLVGLAGETQYF.

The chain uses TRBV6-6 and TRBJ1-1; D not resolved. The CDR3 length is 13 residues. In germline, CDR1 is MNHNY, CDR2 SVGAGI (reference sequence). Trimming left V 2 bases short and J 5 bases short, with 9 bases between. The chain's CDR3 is CASSYLDGTEAFF. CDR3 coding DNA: TGTGCCAGCAGTTACCTAGATGGGACTGAAGCTTTCTTT.

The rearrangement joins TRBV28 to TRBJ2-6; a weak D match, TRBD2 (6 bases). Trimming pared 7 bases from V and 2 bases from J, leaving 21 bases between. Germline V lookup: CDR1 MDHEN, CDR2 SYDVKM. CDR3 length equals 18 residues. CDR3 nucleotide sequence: TGTGCCAGCAACACCCGTCGGCGGGAATATACTGGGGCCAACGTCCTGACTTTC. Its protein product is CASNTRRREYTGANVLTF.

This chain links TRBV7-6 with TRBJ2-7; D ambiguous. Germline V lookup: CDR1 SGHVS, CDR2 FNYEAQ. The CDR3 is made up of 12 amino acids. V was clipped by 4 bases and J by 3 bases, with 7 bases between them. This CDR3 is CASSSGRYEQYF. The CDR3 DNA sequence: TGTGCCAGCAGCTCCGGTCGCTACGAGCAGTACTTC.

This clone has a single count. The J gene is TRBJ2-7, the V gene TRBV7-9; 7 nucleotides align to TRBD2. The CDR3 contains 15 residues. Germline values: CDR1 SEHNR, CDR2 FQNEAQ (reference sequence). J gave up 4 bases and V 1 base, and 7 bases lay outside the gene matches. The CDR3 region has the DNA TGTGCCAGCAGCTTAGTGTCGCGGGAGACTTACGAGCAGTACTTC. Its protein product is CASSLVSRETYEQYF.

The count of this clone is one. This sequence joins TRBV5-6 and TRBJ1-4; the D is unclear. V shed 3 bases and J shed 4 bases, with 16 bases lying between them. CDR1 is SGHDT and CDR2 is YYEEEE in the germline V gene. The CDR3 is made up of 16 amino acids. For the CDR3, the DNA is TGTGCCAGCAGCTCTGCGGGTGGGAGCGTTAATGAAAAACTGTTTTTT. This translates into CASSSAGGSVNEKLFF.

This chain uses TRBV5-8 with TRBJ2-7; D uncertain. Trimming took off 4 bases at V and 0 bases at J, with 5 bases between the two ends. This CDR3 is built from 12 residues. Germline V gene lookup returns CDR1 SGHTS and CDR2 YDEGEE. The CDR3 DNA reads TGTGCCAGCAGCCTACCCTCCTACGAGCAGTACTTC. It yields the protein CASSLPSYEQYF.

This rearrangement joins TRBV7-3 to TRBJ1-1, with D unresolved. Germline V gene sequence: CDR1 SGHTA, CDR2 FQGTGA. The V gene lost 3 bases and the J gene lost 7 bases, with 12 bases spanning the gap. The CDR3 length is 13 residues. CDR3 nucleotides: TGTGCCAGCAGCTTGAGTGCAGGCTATGAAGCTTTCTTT. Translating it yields CASSLSAGYEAFF.

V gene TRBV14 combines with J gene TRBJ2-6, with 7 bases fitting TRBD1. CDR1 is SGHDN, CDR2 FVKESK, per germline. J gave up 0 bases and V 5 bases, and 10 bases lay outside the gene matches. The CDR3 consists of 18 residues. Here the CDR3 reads CASSYTGTVNSGANVLTF. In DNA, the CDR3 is TGTGCCAGCAGCTATACCGGGACAGTAAACTCTGGGGCCAACGTCCTGACTTTC.

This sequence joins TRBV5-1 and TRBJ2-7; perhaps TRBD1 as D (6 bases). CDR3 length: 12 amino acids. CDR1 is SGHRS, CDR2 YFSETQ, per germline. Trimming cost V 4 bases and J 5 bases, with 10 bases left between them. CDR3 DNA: TGCGCCAGCAGCATGACAGGCGACGAGCAGTACTTC. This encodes CASSMTGDEQYF.

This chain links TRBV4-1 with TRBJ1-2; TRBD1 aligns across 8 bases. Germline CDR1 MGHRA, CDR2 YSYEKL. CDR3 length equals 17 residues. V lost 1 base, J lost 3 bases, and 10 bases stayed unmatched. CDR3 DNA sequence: TGCGCCAGCAGCCAAGTTGGGGGGCGGGACAGGCACTATGGCTACACCTTC. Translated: CASSQVGGRDRHYGYTF.

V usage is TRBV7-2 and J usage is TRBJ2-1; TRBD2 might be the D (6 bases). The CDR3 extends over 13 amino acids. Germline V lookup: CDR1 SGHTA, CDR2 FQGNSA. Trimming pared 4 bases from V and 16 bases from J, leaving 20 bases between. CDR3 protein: CASSSPQEGGSFF. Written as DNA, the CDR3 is TGTGCCAGCAGCTCCCCCCAGGAGGGAGGTTCCTTCTTC.

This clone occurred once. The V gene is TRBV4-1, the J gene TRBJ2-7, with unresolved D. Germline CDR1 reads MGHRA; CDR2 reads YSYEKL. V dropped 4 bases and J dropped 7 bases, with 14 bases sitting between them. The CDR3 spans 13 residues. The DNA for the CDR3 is TGCGCCAGCAGCCTATCTCTCAACCGGGAGCAGTACTTC. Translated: CASSLSLNREQYF.

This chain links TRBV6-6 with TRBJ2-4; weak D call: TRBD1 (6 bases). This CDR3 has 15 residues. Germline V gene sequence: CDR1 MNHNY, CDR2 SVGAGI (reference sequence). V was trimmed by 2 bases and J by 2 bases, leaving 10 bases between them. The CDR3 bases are TGTGCCAGCAGTTACGGCAGGGACACCAAAAACATTCAGTACTTC. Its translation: CASSYGRDTKNIQYF.

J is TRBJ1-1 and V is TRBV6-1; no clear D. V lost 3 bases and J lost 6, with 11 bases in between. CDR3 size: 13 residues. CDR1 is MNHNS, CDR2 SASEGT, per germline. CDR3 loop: CASSEGDNPEAFF. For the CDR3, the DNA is TGTGCCAGCAGTGAGGGTGACAATCCTGAAGCTTTCTTT.

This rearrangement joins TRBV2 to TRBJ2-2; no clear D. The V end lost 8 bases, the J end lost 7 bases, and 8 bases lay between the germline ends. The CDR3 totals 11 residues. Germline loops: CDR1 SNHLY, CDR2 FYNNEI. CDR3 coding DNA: TGTGCCAGCCGTTGGCTCGGGGAGCTGTTTTTT. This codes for CASRWLGELFF.

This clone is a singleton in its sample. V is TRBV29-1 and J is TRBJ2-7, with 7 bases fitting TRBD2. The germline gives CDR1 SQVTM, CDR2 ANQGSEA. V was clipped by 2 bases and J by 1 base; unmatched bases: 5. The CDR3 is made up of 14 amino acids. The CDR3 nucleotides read TGCAGCGTTGAACGGACTAGTGGGTCCTACGAGCAGTACTTC. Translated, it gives CSVERTSGSYEQYF.

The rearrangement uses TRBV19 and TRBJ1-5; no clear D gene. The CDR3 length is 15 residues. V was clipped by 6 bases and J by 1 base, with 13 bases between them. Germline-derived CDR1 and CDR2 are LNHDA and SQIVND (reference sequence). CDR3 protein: CASRPDLWSNQPQHF. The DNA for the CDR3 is TGTGCCAGTAGACCGGACTTATGGAGCAATCAGCCCCAGCATTTT.

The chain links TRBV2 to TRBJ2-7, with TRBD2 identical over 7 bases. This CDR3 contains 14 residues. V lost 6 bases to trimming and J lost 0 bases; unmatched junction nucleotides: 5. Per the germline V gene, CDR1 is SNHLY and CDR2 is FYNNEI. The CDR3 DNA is TGTGCCAGCAGGCAGCGGGATCTCTCCTACGAGCAGTACTTC. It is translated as CASRQRDLSYEQYF.

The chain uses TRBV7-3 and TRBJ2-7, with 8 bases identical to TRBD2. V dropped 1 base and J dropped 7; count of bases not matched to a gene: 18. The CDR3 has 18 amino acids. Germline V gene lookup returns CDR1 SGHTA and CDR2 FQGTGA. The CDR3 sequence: CASSLRARGSGVSQEQYF. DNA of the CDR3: TGTGCCAGCAGCTTAAGGGCCCGGGGTAGCGGGGTCTCTCAGGAGCAGTACTTC.

The CDR3 loop is CASSPQGGDIQYF. DNA of the CDR3: TGTGCCAGCAGCCCTCAAGGCGGGGACATTCAGTACTTC. The chain uses TRBV5-4 and TRBJ2-4; perhaps TRBD2 as D (6 bases). Trimming removed 4 bases from V and 8 bases from J, with 13 bases in between. The germline V gene encodes CDR1 SGHNT and CDR2 YYREEE (reference sequence). CDR3 size: 13 residues.